Listed below are T cell receptor beta chains from one sample, sequenced in a study of blood T cells in healthy people across ages. TCRdb re-called the 5' RACE reads through MiXCR, storing one row per CDR3 protein. The sample carries 800,000 or so distinct CDR3 sequences, 62% recorded once. The specimen sequenced was blood. The receptors here all came from a man between 25 and 39 years old in good health. The CDR3 runs from the conserved cysteine through the conserved F or W. A D gene is named only where the DNA matches it firmly. Clone size is given for some rows only: seen once, a few or many times, or a class if the clone is expanded.

-	TRBV20-1	TRBJ2-1	-	CSARVVAEQFF	TGTAGTGCTAGAGTAGTGGCTGAGCAGTTCTTC
-	TRBV7-2	TRBJ1-2	-	CASSSPSGSYGYTF	TGTGCCAGCAGTTCCCCGTCAGGGTCCTATGGCTACACCTTC
-	TRBV19	TRBJ1-5	TRBD1	CASSIVTGDQPQHF	TGTGCCAGTAGTATAGTGACAGGGGATCAGCCCCAGCATTTT
-	TRBV3-1	TRBJ1-6	TRBD1	CASSHRDRGVSPLHF	TGTGCCAGCAGCCATAGGGACAGGGGAGTTTCACCCCTCCACTTT
-	TRBV2	TRBJ2-6	-	CASSGPGTAGANVLTF	TGTGCCAGCAGTGGGCCTGGGACGGCTGGGGCCAACGTCCTGACTTTC
-	TRBV5-5	TRBJ1-6	-	CASSLEEAQSSSPLHF	TGTGCCAGCAGCTTGGAGGAGGCACAAAGTAGTTCACCCCTCCACTTT
-	TRBV2	TRBJ2-1	-	CASSDLQVGNEQFF	TGTGCCAGCAGTGACCTACAGGTCGGCAATGAGCAGTTCTTC
-	TRBV3-1	TRBJ2-1	TRBD1	CASSQDPWQGAGVYTFF	TGTGCCAGCAGCCAAGATCCCTGGCAGGGGGCCGGGGTCTACACGTTCTTC
few	TRBV7-9	TRBJ2-7	-	CASSTRASGQYYEQYF	TGTGCCAGCAGCACCCGAGCGAGTGGACAATACTACGAGCAGTACTTC
few	TRBV18	TRBJ2-5	TRBD2	CASSPSGGIQETQYF	TGTGCCAGCTCACCGAGCGGGGGGATCCAAGAGACCCAGTACTTC
-	TRBV2	TRBJ1-6	TRBD1	CASRPGGVLSPLHF	TGTGCCAGCAGACCAGGGGGCGTCCTTTCACCCCTCCACTTT
-	TRBV29-1	TRBJ2-7	-	CSVAGGLQSYEQYF	TGCAGCGTCGCCGGGGGGCTCCAATCCTACGAGCAGTACTTC
few	TRBV7-2	TRBJ2-3	-	CASSSVGGDTQYF	TGTGCCAGCAGCTCAGTCGGCGGAGATACGCAGTATTTT
-	TRBV20-1	TRBJ2-4	TRBD2	CSAGERGGISGEQYF	TGCAGTGCGGGGGAGCGGGGGGGCATATCAGGGGAGCAGTACTTC